The clone carrying this T cell receptor beta chain has only one observation. CDR1 SEHNR and CDR2 FQNEAQ come from the germline V gene (reference sequence). The CDR3 is made up of 15 amino acids. Deletions cut 6 bases from V and 3 bases from J, with 14 bases between. PCR used 60 Vbeta primers and 13 Jbeta primers. Data came from immunoSEQ multiplex PCR; TCRdb stores just in-frame clones and leaves some out. The sample shows 85,000 to 130,000 clones, approximately 80% of them seen only once. The data stem from a study of cytomegalovirus exposure and HLA in healthy donors. On the study more broadly: Genotyping of 400 or so donors showed that 70% to 90% belonged to the Caucasian-associated ancestry cluster.

This TCR was recovered from a female donor in good health and CMV-seropositive. The sample comprised PBMCs. V and J are TRBV7-9 and TRBJ1-4, with a tentative D call TRBD1 (6 bases). CDR3: CASRRGDNSNEKLFF. The DNA of the CDR3 is TGTGCCAGCAGACGAGGGGACAACTCTAATGAAAAACTGTTTTTT.